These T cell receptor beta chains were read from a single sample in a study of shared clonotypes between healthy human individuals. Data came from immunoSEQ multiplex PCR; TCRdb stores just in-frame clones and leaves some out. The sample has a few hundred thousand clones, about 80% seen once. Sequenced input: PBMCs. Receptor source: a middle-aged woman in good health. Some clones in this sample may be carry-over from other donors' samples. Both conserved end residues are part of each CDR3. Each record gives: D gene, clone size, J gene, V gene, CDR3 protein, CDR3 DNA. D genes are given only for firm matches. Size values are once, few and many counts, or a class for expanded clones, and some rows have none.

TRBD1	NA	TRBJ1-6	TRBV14	CASSHRDRGSPLHF	TGTGCCAGCAGCCACCGGGACAGGGGATCACCCCTCCACTTT
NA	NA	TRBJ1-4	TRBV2	CASSAGSTNEKLFF	TGTGCCAGCAGTGCAGGGTCAACTAATGAAAAACTGTTTTTT
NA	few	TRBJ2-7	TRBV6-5	CATQKDRSYEQYF	TGTGCCACCCAAAAGGACCGATCCTACGAGCAGTACTTC
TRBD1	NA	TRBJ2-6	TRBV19	CASSTTGAGGANVLTF	TGTGCCAGTAGTACGACAGGGGCGGGTGGGGCCAACGTCCTGACTTTC
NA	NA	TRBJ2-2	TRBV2	CASSELFGFNTGELFF	TGTGCCAGCAGCGAGCTCTTCGGGTTTAACACCGGGGAGCTGTTTTTT
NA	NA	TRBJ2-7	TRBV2	CASSGQIFYEQYF	TGTGCCAGCAGTGGACAGATATTCTACGAGCAGTACTTC
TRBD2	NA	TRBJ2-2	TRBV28	CASSLGIAGESGELFF	TGTGCCAGCAGTTTAGGAATAGCGGGAGAGTCCGGGGAGCTGTTTTTT
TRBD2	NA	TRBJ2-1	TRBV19	CASTSLNVLAVENEQFF	TGTGCCAGTACGAGTCTAAATGTGCTAGCGGTGGAAAATGAGCAGTTCTTC
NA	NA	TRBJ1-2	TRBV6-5	CASRTVGRGAGYTF	TGTGCCAGCAGGACCGTTGGTCGGGGCGCGGGCTACACCTTC
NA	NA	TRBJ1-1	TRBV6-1	CASSGSRVGEGFF	TGTGCCAGCAGTGGTAGCAGGGTAGGGGAGGGTTTCTTT
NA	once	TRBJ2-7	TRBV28	CASSSPWGSSYEQYF	TGTGCCAGCAGTTCTCCTTGGGGAAGCTCCTACGAGCAGTACTTC
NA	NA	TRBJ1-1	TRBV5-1	CASSLGSSLGAAEAFF	TGCGCCAGCAGCTTGGGGAGTTCGTTGGGGGCGGCTGAAGCTTTCTTT
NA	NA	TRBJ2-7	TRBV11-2	CATRTLSYEQYF	TGTGCCACCCGGACTCTTTCCTACGAGCAGTACTTC
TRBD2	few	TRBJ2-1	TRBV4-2	CASSQELAGGAGYNEQFF	TGTGCCAGCAGCCAAGAACTAGCGGGAGGCGCGGGATACAATGAGCAGTTCTTC
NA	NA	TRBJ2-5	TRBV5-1	CASSLGTRAGETQYF	TGCGCCAGCAGCTTGGGGACAAGGGCGGGGGAGACCCAGTACTTC
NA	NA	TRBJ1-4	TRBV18	CASSPREANEKLFF	TGTGCCAGCTCACCCAGGGAGGCGAATGAAAAACTGTTTTTT
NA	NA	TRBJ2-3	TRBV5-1	CASSLLGGASTDTQYF	TGCGCCAGCAGCTTGCTTGGCGGTGCTAGCACAGATACGCAGTATTTT
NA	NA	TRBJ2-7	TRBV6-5	CASSYISGNYEQYF	TGTGCCAGCAGTTACATTTCAGGGAACTACGAGCAGTACTTC
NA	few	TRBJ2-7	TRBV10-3	CAISESLYEQYF	TGTGCCATCAGTGAGTCCCTCTATGAGCAGTACTTC
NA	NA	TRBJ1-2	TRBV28	CASSFGRTWSDGYTF	TGTGCCAGCAGTTTTGGGCGTACCTGGTCAGATGGCTACACCTTC
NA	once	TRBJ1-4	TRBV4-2	CASSQEDWTNEKLFF	TGTGCCAGCAGCCAAGAGGACTGGACTAATGAAAAACTGTTTTTT
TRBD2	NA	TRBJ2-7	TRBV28	CASRLALAGGYEQYF	TGTGCCAGCAGGCTTGCCCTAGCGGGAGGCTACGAGCAGTACTTC
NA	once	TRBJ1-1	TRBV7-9	CASSLRLNTEAFF	TGTGCCAGCAGCTTGAGACTGAACACTGAAGCTTTCTTT
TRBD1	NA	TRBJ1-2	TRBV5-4	CASSSLQGADGYTF	TGTGCCAGCAGCTCACTCCAGGGGGCGGATGGCTACACCTTC
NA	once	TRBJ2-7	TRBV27	CASSEGGSYEQYF	TGTGCCAGCAGCGAGGGTGGCTCCTACGAGCAGTACTTC
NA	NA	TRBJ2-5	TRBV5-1	CASSLAGTNRETQYF	TGCGCCAGCAGCTTGGCCGGGACAAATAGAGAGACCCAGTACTTC
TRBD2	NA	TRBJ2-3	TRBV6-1	CASSSGLAVDTQYF	TGTGCCAGCAGTAGCGGACTAGCAGTAGATACGCAGTATTTT
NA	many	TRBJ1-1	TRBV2	CASSWTVNTEAFF	TGTGCCAGCAGCTGGACGGTGAACACTGAAGCTTTCTTT
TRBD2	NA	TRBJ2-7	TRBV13	CASSLTSGTSVKSYYEQYF	TGTGCCAGCAGCTTAACCTCCGGGACTAGCGTGAAATCATACTACGAGCAGTACTTC
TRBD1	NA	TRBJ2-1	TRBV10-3	CAISESTQGTGNEQFF	TGTGCCATCAGTGAGTCGACTCAGGGGACAGGCAATGAGCAGTTCTTC
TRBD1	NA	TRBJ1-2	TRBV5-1	CASRPDRGLGNYGYTF	TGCGCCAGCAGACCTGACAGGGGGCTTGGGAACTATGGCTACACCTTC
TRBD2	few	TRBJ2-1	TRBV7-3	CASSSGLANEQFF	TGTGCCAGCAGCTCGGGACTAGCCAATGAGCAGTTCTTC
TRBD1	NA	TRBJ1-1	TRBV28	CASRKDREVTEAFF	TGTGCCAGCAGAAAGGACAGGGAGGTCACTGAAGCTTTCTTT
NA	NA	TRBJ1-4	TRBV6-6	CASRGGRQGDEKLFF	TGTGCCAGCAGGGGGGGACGGCAGGGTGACGAAAAACTGTTTTTT
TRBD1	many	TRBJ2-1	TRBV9	CASSVTTGQGWHEQFF	TGTGCCAGCAGCGTCACCACTGGACAGGGGTGGCATGAGCAGTTCTTC
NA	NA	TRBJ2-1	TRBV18	CASSPPQTYNEQFF	TGTGCCAGCTCACCACCGCAGACCTACAATGAGCAGTTCTTC
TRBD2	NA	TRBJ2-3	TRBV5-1	CASSPLAGGGTDTQYF	TGCGCCAGCAGCCCTCTAGCGGGAGGGGGCACAGATACGCAGTATTTT
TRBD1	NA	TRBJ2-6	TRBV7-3	CASSLIPGGTGANVLTF	TGTGCCAGCAGCTTAATTCCAGGGGGAACTGGGGCCAACGTCCTGACTTTC
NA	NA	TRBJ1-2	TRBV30	CAWSLGENYGYTF	TGTGCCTGGAGTCTAGGGGAAAACTATGGCTACACCTTC
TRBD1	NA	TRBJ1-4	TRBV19	CASSPAGQPNEKLFF	TGTGCCAGTAGTCCGGCGGGACAGCCGAATGAAAAACTGTTTTTT
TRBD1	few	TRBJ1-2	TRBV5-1	CASRSPGQGTAGYTF	TGCGCCAGCAGATCTCCGGGACAGGGGACTGCGGGCTACACCTTC
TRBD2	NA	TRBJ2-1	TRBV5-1	CASTKREGSYNEQFF	TGCGCCAGCACGAAGCGGGAAGGCTCCTACAATGAGCAGTTCTTC
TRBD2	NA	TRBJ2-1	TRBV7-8	CASSSRGGVAGVKYEQFF	TGTGCCAGCAGCTCCCGGGGAGGGGTAGCGGGAGTAAAGTATGAGCAGTTCTTC
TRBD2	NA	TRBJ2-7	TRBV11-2	CASSLDLAGAYEQYF	TGTGCCAGCAGCTTAGATTTGGCGGGGGCCTACGAGCAGTACTTC
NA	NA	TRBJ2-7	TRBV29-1	CSVGGNWYEQYF	TGCAGCGTTGGTGGGAACTGGTACGAGCAGTACTTC
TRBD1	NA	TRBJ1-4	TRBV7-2	CASSLEGANHEKLFF	TGTGCCAGCAGCTTAGAGGGGGCCAATCATGAAAAACTGTTTTTT
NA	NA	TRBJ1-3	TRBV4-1	CASSPGQFSGNTIYF	TGCGCCAGCAGCCCCGGACAATTCTCTGGAAACACCATATATTTT
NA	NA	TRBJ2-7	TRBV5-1	CASSLGWGGSSYEQYF	TGCGCCAGCAGCTTGGGTTGGGGTGGGAGCTCCTACGAGCAGTACTTC
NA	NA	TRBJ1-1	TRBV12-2	CASRLSQGDVTEAFF	TGTGCAAGTCGCTTGTCACAGGGGGATGTCACTGAAGCTTTCTTT
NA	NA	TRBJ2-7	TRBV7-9	CASSSTSVGEQYF	TGTGCCAGCAGCTCCACCTCGGTGGGCGAGCAGTACTTC